This T cell receptor (beta chain) was identified during a study of OX40 agonist ivuxolimab in advanced cancers. Profiling relied on immunoSEQ multiplex PCR, and the TCRdb table lists in-frame clones only, not all of them. Of more than 60,000 clones listed, roughly four fifths are singletons. The study's findings and limits: CD4+ T cells averaged fewer expanded clones than CD8+ T cells.

Notes on this clone: The antigen is unknown.

This TCR came from an adult with an advanced solid tumor such as melanoma, head and neck, liver or kidney cancer. The sample in question was CD4+ or CD8+ T cells sorted from blood, obtained in a trial of the OX40 agonist ivuxolimab.

The CDR3 DNA follows: TGTGCCAGCAGCTTAGTTAGCGGGAGCGAGACCCAGTACTTC. It encodes CASSLVSGSETQYF. This rearrangement joins TRBV11-2 to TRBJ2-5, with 9 positions matching TRBD2. The CDR3 has 14 residues. After removal of 1 base from V and 5 bases from J, the junction contained 2 bases not matched to a gene. Germline loops: CDR1 SGHAT, CDR2 FQNNGV.